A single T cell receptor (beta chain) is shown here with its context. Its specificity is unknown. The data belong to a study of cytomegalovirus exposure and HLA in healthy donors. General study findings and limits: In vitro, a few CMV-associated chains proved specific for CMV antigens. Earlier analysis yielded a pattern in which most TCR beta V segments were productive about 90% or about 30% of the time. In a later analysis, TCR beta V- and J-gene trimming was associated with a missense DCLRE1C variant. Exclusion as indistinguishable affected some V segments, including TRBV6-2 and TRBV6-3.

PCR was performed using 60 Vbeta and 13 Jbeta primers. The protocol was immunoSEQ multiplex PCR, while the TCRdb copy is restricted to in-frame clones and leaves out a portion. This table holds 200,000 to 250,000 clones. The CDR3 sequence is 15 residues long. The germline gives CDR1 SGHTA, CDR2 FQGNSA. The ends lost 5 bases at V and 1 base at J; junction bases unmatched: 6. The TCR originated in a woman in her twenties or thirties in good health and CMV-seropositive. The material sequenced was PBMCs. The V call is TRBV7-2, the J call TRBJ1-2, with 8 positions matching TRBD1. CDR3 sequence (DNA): TGTGCCAGCAGCCTCCAGGGGGCCATTAACTATGGCTACACCTTC. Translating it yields CASSLQGAINYGYTF.